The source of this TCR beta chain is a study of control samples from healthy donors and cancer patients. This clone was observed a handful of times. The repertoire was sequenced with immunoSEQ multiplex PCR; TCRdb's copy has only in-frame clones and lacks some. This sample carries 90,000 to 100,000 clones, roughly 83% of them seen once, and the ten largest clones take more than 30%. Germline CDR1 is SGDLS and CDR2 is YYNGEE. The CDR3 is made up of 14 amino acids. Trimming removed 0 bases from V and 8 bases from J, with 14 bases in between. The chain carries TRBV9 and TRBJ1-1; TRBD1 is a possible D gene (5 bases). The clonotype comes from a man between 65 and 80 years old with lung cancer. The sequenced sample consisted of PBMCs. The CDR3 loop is CASSVVQGAREAFF. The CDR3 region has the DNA TGTGCCAGCAGCGTAGTTCAGGGAGCCAGGGAAGCTTTCTTT. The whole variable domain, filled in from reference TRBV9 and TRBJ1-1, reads DSGVTQTPKHLITATGQRVTLRCSPRSGDLSVYWYQQSLDQGLQFLIQYYNGEERAKGNILERFSAQQFPDLHSELNLSSLELGDSALYFCASSVVQGAREAFFGQGTRLTVV.